The present entry profiles one T cell receptor beta chain with its context. Its antigen is as yet unknown. Cells sorted as Tregs were CD4+, CD25+ and CD127-/low. Study-wide results and caveats: Whole repertoires were not studied in the larger cohort, only one V-J beta rearrangement. Tumor memory CD4+ T cell TCR gene usage was found to cluster with blood and lymph node memory CD4+ cells and with lymph node naive CD4+ cells. Tumor Treg TCRs overlapped most with tumor naive CD4+ cells.

Per the germline V gene, CDR1 is SEHNR and CDR2 is FQNEAQ (reference sequence). The CDR3 extends over 16 amino acids. V dropped 3 bases and J dropped 5; count of bases not matched to a gene: 8. Constant-region reverse primers amplified full-length variable regions, followed by semi-nested Nested Universal Primer A PCR. TCRdb re-called the 5' RACE reads with MiXCR, one entry per CDR3 protein. Of more than 8,000 distinct CDR3 sequences listed, about 25% are singletons. This chain joins TRBV7-9 and TRBJ2-1; 9 bases agree with TRBD2. The specimen was Tregs sorted from blood. This clonotype was obtained from a female donor with breast cancer. The CDR3 reads CASSFRVAGDDNEQFF. The CDR3, as DNA: TGTGCCAGCAGCTTCAGGGTAGCGGGAGATGACAATGAGCAGTTCTTC.